These 20 T cell receptor beta chains originate from one sample sequenced in a study of CD8+ T cells in alopecia areata. Reverse transcribed after extraction, RNA yielded cDNA as the sequencing template. TCRdb's copy holds only in-frame clones and misses some; the assay was immunoSEQ multiplex PCR. The sample includes just under 65,000 clones, around 42% of them seen just once. Noted treatment: oral pan-JAK inhibitor, 5-10 mg twice daily. The material was CD8+ T cells sorted from blood, obtained at approximately week 36, from a patient treated with tofacitinib. The receptors come from a human donor with alopecia areata.

The V and J genes are TRBV14 and TRBJ2-7; D remains ambiguous. Trimming removed 2 bases at V and 4 bases at J, with 15 bases between. This CDR3 comprises 15 residues. Germline V gives CDR1 SGHDN, CDR2 FVKESK. The CDR3 is CASSQYSFSAYEQYF. The DNA for the CDR3 is TGTGCCAGCAGCCAATACTCTTTCTCAGCGTACGAGCAGTACTTC.

V and J are TRBV7-2 and TRBJ2-5, with D perhaps matching TRBD2 (6 bases). Germline loops: CDR1 SGHTA, CDR2 FQGNSA. Trimming pared 0 bases from V and 2 bases from J, leaving 13 bases between. The CDR3 contains 16 residues. The CDR3 here is CASSLAGMEGQETQYF. The CDR3, as DNA: TGTGCCAGCAGCTTAGCCGGGATGGAGGGACAAGAGACCCAGTACTTC.

V and J are TRBV7-9 and TRBJ2-2; 8 bases align to TRBD1. Germline CDR1 and CDR2: SEHNR and FQNEAQ (reference sequence). The V gene end was trimmed by 5 bases and the J gene end by 6 bases; junction bases not matched to a gene: 2. This CDR3 comprises 13 residues. The CDR3 region is CASSKDRAGELFF. The DNA for the CDR3 is TGTGCCAGCAGCAAGGACAGGGCCGGGGAGCTGTTTTTT.

This clone has a handful of counts. The CDR3, as DNA: TGTGCCAGCAGCTTGGGCGGAGGAGATGGCTACACCTTC. As protein: CASSLGGGDGYTF. The rearrangement links TRBV7-2 to TRBJ1-2; no definite D call. Trimming took 3 bases from V and 6 from J, leaving 11 bases between them. Per the germline V gene, CDR1 is SGHTA and CDR2 is FQGNSA. The CDR3 runs to 13 residues.

The rearrangement uses TRBV6-4 and TRBJ2-2; D gene unclear. CDR1 is MRHNA and CDR2 is SNTAGT in the germline V gene. Trimming took off 6 bases at V and 6 bases at J, with 11 bases between the two ends. The CDR3 length is 13 residues. The CDR3 sequence is CASRAPLSGELFF. CDR3 DNA sequence: TGTGCCAGCAGGGCCCCGTTGTCCGGGGAGCTGTTTTTT.

This chain links TRBV4-1 with TRBJ2-7; 10 positions agree with TRBD1. J gave up 0 bases and V 3 bases, and 5 bases lay outside the gene matches. This CDR3 is 16 amino acids long. The germline CDR1 and CDR2 sequences are MGHRA and YSYEKL. CDR3 bases: TGCGCCAGCAGCCAGATGGGACAGGGGCCCTCCTACGAGCAGTACTTC. As protein: CASSQMGQGPSYEQYF.

The chain recombines TRBV11-2 with TRBJ2-5; D is unresolved. The germline V and J ends were trimmed by 2 bases and 4 bases, with 5 bases remaining between them. There are 12 residues in the CDR3. Germline CDR1 SGHAT, CDR2 FQNNGV. The CDR3 reads CASSLSGETQYF. CDR3 nucleotides: TGTGCCAGCAGCTTAAGTGGAGAGACCCAGTACTTC.

Written as DNA, the CDR3 is TGTGCCAGCAGTGAAGGGGTGAATGAAAAACTGTTTTTT. As protein: CASSEGVNEKLFF. This chain joins TRBV6-5 and TRBJ1-4; weak D call: TRBD1 (5 bases). This CDR3 spans 13 amino acids. Looked up from germline, CDR1 is MNHEY and CDR2 is SVGAGI. Deletions cut 5 bases from V and 5 bases from J, with 9 bases between.

This chain joins TRBV4-1 and TRBJ2-5, with TRBD1 identical over 8 bases. CDR3 size: 14 residues. Germline lookup yields CDR1 MGHRA and CDR2 YSYEKL. V was pared by 3 bases and J by 5 bases, with 5 bases of the junction left unmatched. CDR3 nucleotides: TGCGCCAGCAGCCAGAGACAGGGGCCGGAGACCCAGTACTTC. Its translation: CASSQRQGPETQYF.

V and J are TRBV30 and TRBJ2-7, with D tentatively TRBD2 (5 bases). CDR1 is GTSNPN and CDR2 is SVGIG in the germline V gene (reference sequence). CDR3 size: 12 residues. V was shortened by 3 bases and J by 3 bases, with 9 bases between the two germline ends. Here the CDR3 reads CAWSRGDYEQYF. For the CDR3, the DNA is TGTGCCTGGAGCCGGGGAGACTACGAGCAGTACTTC.

This clone has just a few counts. The V call is TRBV29-1, the J call TRBJ1-1; D call uncertain. The ends were cut back, 8 bases at V and 1 base at J, with 14 bases in the middle. CDR3 size: 13 residues. The germline gives CDR1 SQVTM, CDR2 ANQGSEA. The CDR3 is CSSGLGENTEAFF. The CDR3 nucleotides read TGCAGCTCCGGACTTGGGGAGAACACTGAAGCTTTCTTT.

The sample holds one count of this clone. The DNA for the CDR3 is TGTGCCAGCAGCTTGGGGGAGTCGTCCTACAATGAGCAGTTCTTC. Translating it yields CASSLGESSYNEQFF. The rearrangement uses TRBV13 and TRBJ2-1, with D perhaps assigned TRBD1 or TRBD2 (5 bases each). This CDR3 has 15 amino acids. V was trimmed by 3 bases and J by 1 base, leaving 10 bases between them. CDR1 is PRHDT, CDR2 FYEKMQ, per germline (reference sequence).

This chain joins TRBV11-2 and TRBJ2-3; 7 bases align to TRBD1. With 1 base clipped from V and 2 bases from J, the junction kept 6 bases outside the gene matches. Germline V gene sequence: CDR1 SGHAT, CDR2 FQNNGV. The CDR3 consists of 16 residues. In DNA form, the CDR3 reads TGTGCCAGCAGCTTAGGGGACAGAAGTGCCACAGATACGCAGTATTTT. Translation: CASSLGDRSATDTQYF.

The rearrangement joins TRBV29-1 to TRBJ2-7, with D perhaps TRBD2 (5 bases). Germline lookup yields CDR1 SQVTM and CDR2 ANQGSEA. V lost 4 bases, J lost 0 bases, and 13 bases lay in between. CDR3 length: 14 amino acids. The CDR3 DNA reads TGCAGCGTTGTTGGCGGAGACTACTCCTACGAGCAGTACTTC. Translation: CSVVGGDYSYEQYF.

The chain employs TRBV14 and TRBJ1-1, with D unclear. Germline CDR1 reads SGHDN; CDR2 reads FVKESK. This CDR3 has 13 amino acids. V shed 1 base and J shed 4 bases, with 7 bases lying between them. Here the CDR3 reads CASSQARVTEAFF. Written as DNA, the CDR3 is TGTGCCAGCAGCCAAGCGAGGGTCACTGAAGCTTTCTTT.

The chain carries TRBV30 and TRBJ1-2; D is undetermined. Trimming left V 5 bases short and J 2 bases short, with 6 bases between. Looked up from germline, CDR1 is GTSNPN and CDR2 is SVGIG (reference sequence). The CDR3 totals 11 residues. The DNA for the CDR3 is TGTGCCTGGGAAAGCAACTATGGCTACACCTTC. Amino acid sequence: CAWESNYGYTF.

The V gene is TRBV9, the J gene TRBJ2-2; 7 bases agree with TRBD1. CDR3 length equals 16 residues. The germline CDR1 and CDR2 sequences are SGDLS and YYNGEE. With 3 bases clipped from V and 5 bases from J, the junction kept 10 bases outside the gene matches. Here the CDR3 reads CASSGVDRVRTGELFF. CDR3 in DNA: TGTGCCAGCAGCGGAGTTGACAGGGTGCGAACCGGGGAGCTGTTTTTT.

V gene TRBV29-1 combines with J gene TRBJ2-1, with D possibly being TRBD2 (5 bases). The CDR3 totals 13 residues. CDR1 is SQVTM and CDR2 is ANQGSEA in the germline V gene. Trimming shortened V by 1 base and J by 9 bases, and 13 bases separated the two germline ends. The CDR3 loop reads CSVEGPTSREQFF. The CDR3, as DNA: TGCAGCGTTGAAGGTCCCACTAGTCGTGAGCAGTTCTTC.

This chain connects TRBV29-1 to TRBJ1-2; D gene ambiguous. V lost 4 bases and J lost 5, with 5 bases in between. The CDR3 spans 10 residues. Germline V CDR1 and CDR2: SQVTM, ANQGSEA. The CDR3 DNA sequence: TGCAGCGTTGTACAATATGGCTACACCTTC. Amino acids: CSVVQYGYTF.

This chain connects TRBV6-6 to TRBJ1-1; D is unclear. The CDR3 is made up of 13 amino acids. In germline, CDR1 is MNHNY, CDR2 SVGAGI (reference sequence). The V end was cut by 2 bases, the J end by 2 bases, with 6 bases between. The CDR3 loop reads CASSYISNTEAFF. As DNA, the CDR3 is TGTGCCAGCAGTTACATCAGCAACACTGAAGCTTTCTTT.